This T cell receptor (beta chain) derives from a study of T cells in Graves' hyperthyroidism and ophthalmopathy. The source material, RNA transcripts, was used to amplify TCR beta CDR3 regions. With the HTBI primer set, the TCR CDR3 went through a first round of RT-PCR. TCRdb processed the multiplex PCR reads anew with MiXCR; each CDR3 protein has one entry. The repertoire has some 650,000 distinct CDR3 sequences, 16% of them found once; the top ten carry roughly 3.5%. The sequenced material came from blood. The TCR sequence derives from a woman aged 40 to 50 with Graves' ophthalmopathy.

CDR3 region: CASRPDGQNYGYTF. In nucleotides, the CDR3 is TGTGCCAGTAGACCCGACGGACAGAACTATGGCTACACCTTC. V usage is TRBV19 and J usage is TRBJ1-2; TRBD1 is a possible D gene (6 bases). The CDR3 is 14 amino acids. CDR1 is LNHDA and CDR2 is SQIVND in the germline V gene (reference sequence). V lost 6 bases to trimming and J lost 2 bases, with 13 bases between them.